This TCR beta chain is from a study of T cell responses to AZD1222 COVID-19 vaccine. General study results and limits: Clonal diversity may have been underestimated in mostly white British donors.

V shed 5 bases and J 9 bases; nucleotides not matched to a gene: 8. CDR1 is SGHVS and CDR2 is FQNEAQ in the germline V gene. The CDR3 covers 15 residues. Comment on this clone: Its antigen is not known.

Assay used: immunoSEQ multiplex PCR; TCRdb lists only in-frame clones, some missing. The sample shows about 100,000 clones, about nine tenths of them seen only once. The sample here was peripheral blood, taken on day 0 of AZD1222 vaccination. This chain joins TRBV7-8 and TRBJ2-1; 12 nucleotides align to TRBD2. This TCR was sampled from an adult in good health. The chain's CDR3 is CASSLTSGSSGEQFF. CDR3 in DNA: TGTGCCAGCAGCCTGACTAGCGGGAGTTCGGGTGAGCAGTTCTTC.